These 21 T cell receptor beta chains originate from one sample sequenced in a study of spatial heterogeneity in lung cancer. For these receptors, no antigen is known. General observations from the study: The number of expanded tumor alpha and beta chains correlated with mutation number.

Time point in this sample: sample taken at primary tumor resection. In TCRdb, the 5' RACE reads were re-called with MiXCR into one record per CDR3 protein. The sample consists of tens of thousands of distinct CDR3 sequences, about 4.4% of them appearing once. Sequenced here: lung tumor tissue, sampled at surgery. These receptors were taken from a male donor with early-stage non-small cell lung cancer.

This clonotype occurred many times. The chain links TRBV7-2 to TRBJ1-4; 7 bases are shared with TRBD1. This CDR3 spans 16 amino acids. Germline V lookup: CDR1 SGHTA, CDR2 FQGNSA. Unmatched junction bases numbered 10, after V lost 5 bases and J lost 4 bases. Written as DNA, the CDR3 is TGTGCCAGCAGCCGCCAGTCGGGACAGCTTAATGAAAAACTGTTTTTT. This codes for CASSRQSGQLNEKLFF. The full variable domain, its missing parts supplied by reference TRBV7-2 and TRBJ1-4, is GAGVSQSPSNKVTEKGKDVELRCDPISGHTALYWYRQSLGQGLEFLIYFQGNSAPDKSGLPSDRFSAERTGGSVSTLTIQRTQQEDSAVYLCASSRQSGQLNEKLFFGSGTQLSVL.

This clonotype occurred many times. V gene TRBV18 combines with J gene TRBJ1-2; D remains unclear. V was pared by 2 bases and J by 9 bases, with 10 bases between. CDR3 size: 12 residues. Germline-derived CDR1 and CDR2 are KGHSH and LQKENI. The CDR3 nucleotides read TGTGCCAGCTCACCAAAACTCCGGAGCTACACCTTC. Translation gives CASSPKLRSYTF.

This clonotype came up many times. The gene calls are TRBV11-2 and TRBJ2-5, with no clear D. Germline CDR1 reads SGHAT; CDR2 reads FQNNGV. The CDR3 sequence is 13 residues long. V was pared by 0 bases and J by 5 bases, with 7 bases between. CDR3 protein: CASSLEPMETQYF. CDR3 DNA sequence: TGTGCCAGCAGCTTAGAGCCGATGGAGACCCAGTACTTC.

This clonotype occurred many times. The chain carries TRBV5-4 and TRBJ1-1; D is unclear. The germline CDR1 and CDR2 sequences are SGHNT and YYREEE (reference sequence). Deletions cut 6 bases from V and 1 base from J, with 13 bases between. This CDR3 is built from 14 residues. CDR3 residues: CASNSLGGNTEAFF. As DNA, the CDR3 is TGTGCCAGCAACTCACTCGGCGGGAACACTGAAGCTTTCTTT.

This clonotype was observed at least ten times. CDR3: CASSLGLAGTDTQYF. The CDR3 DNA follows: TGTGCCAGCAGCTTAGGACTAGCGGGAACAGATACGCAGTATTTT. The genes are TRBV7-6 and TRBJ2-3; 11 nucleotides match TRBD2. Germline values: CDR1 SGHVS, CDR2 FNYEAQ. This CDR3 region has 15 residues. Trimming cost V 1 base and J 3 bases; bases outside gene matches: 0. Together with reference TRBV7-6 and TRBJ2-3, the CDR3 gives the full variable domain: GAGVSQSPRYKVTKRGQDVALRCDPISGHVSLYWYRQALGQGPEFLTYFNYEAQQDKSGLPNDRFSAERPEGSISTLTIQRTEQRDSAMYRCASSLGLAGTDTQYFGPGTRLTVL.

In this sample, this clonotype turned up many times. The chain recombines TRBV28 with TRBJ1-1; TRBD1 matches 9 bases. Looked up from germline, CDR1 is MDHEN and CDR2 is SYDVKM. Trimming at V came to 6 bases and at J to 6 bases, leaving 8 bases not matched to a gene. CDR3 length equals 14 residues. CDR3 region: CASSWDRAFSEAFF. Here the CDR3 DNA reads TGTGCCAGCAGCTGGGACAGGGCTTTCTCTGAAGCTTTCTTT.

Ten or more counts support this clonotype. The rearrangement links TRBV5-1 to TRBJ2-3, with 7 bases matching TRBD1. Germline V gene lookup returns CDR1 SGHRS and CDR2 YFSETQ. V gave up 0 bases and J gave up 2 bases; unmatched junction bases: 3. The CDR3 contains 15 residues. The CDR3 protein is CASSLAGQNTDTQYF. The DNA for the CDR3 is TGCGCCAGCAGCTTGGCGGGACAGAACACAGATACGCAGTATTTT.

This clonotype was found many times. The CDR3 DNA follows: TGTGCCAGCAAGCTAGCGGAAAACAATGAGCAGTTCTTC. It is translated as CASKLAENNEQFF. This rearrangement joins TRBV2 to TRBJ2-1, with 7 bases lining up with TRBD2. Germline V lookup: CDR1 SNHLY, CDR2 FYNNEI. This CDR3 contains 13 residues. Trimming at V came to 7 bases and at J to 5 bases, leaving 5 bases not matched to a gene.

The CDR3 DNA follows: TGTGCCAGCAGCTGGTCTGGAAACACCATATATTTT. Translated, it gives CASSWSGNTIYF. The genes are TRBV7-8 and TRBJ1-3; D is undetermined. In germline, CDR1 is SGHVS, CDR2 FQNEAQ. Trimming shortened V by 4 bases and J by 1 base, and 2 bases separated the two germline ends. CDR3 length equals 12 residues.

This clonotype was picked up many times. The chain is built from TRBV5-1 and TRBJ1-2; 7 bases map to TRBD1. From germline, CDR1 is SGHRS and CDR2 YFSETQ. Trimming cost V 4 bases and J 5 bases; bases outside gene matches: 5. The length of the CDR3 is 13 residues. This CDR3 is CASSRDSSYGYTF. The CDR3 DNA sequence: TGCGCCAGCAGCCGGGACAGCTCATATGGCTACACCTTC. Supplemented by reference TRBV5-1 and TRBJ1-2, the full variable domain reads KAGVTQTPRYLIKTRGQQVTLSCSPISGHRSVSWYQQTPGQGLQFLFEYFSETQRNKGNFPGRFSGRQFSNSRSEMNVSTLELGDSALYLCASSRDSSYGYTFGSGTRLTVV.

The gene calls are TRBV19 and TRBJ2-1; D possibly corresponds to TRBD2 (6 bases). Germline V gene data show CDR1 as LNHDA and CDR2 as SQIVND (reference sequence). The V end was cut by 6 bases, the J end by 9 bases, with 21 bases between. CDR3 length equals 15 residues. The CDR3 region is CASSSRVSFGSEQFF. The CDR3 nucleotides read TGTGCCAGTAGCTCCCGGGTGTCTTTCGGGAGTGAGCAGTTCTTC.

V usage is TRBV28 and J usage is TRBJ2-1; D might be TRBD2 (6 bases). Germline CDR1 MDHEN, CDR2 SYDVKM. Trimming pared 6 bases from V and 12 bases from J, leaving 18 bases between. The CDR3 loop spans 13 amino acids. The CDR3 region is CASRQRGTQRQFF. In DNA, the CDR3 is TGTGCCAGCAGGCAGCGCGGGACCCAGAGGCAGTTCTTC.

The sample holds many counts of this clonotype. The chain links TRBV6-4 to TRBJ2-3, with 10 bases matching TRBD2. Losses at the gene ends were 6 bases for V and 1 base for J; bases not matched to a gene: 4. This CDR3 spans 15 amino acids. Germline-derived CDR1 and CDR2 are MRHNA and SNTAGT. The CDR3 DNA follows: TGTGCCAGCAGCGCCGGGACTAGCGGCACAGATACGCAGTATTTT. This translates into CASSAGTSGTDTQYF.

In its sample, this clonotype was seen many times. The chain links TRBV16 to TRBJ2-3; D is ambiguous. The CDR3 contains 12 residues. Trimming shortened V by 6 bases and J by 5 bases, and 9 bases separated the two germline ends. CDR1 and CDR2 (germline): KGHSY, FQNENV. The chain's CDR3 is CASSRQLDTQYF. The CDR3 coding sequence is TGTGCCAGCAGTCGGCAATTAGATACGCAGTATTTT.

This clonotype has only a few counts. The chain is built from TRBV18 and TRBJ1-2; D is possibly TRBD1 (6 bases). Germline lookup yields CDR1 KGHSH and CDR2 LQKENI. This CDR3 has 16 amino acids. Trimming shortened V by 3 bases and J by 4 bases, and 18 bases separated the two germline ends. As DNA, the CDR3 is TGTGCCAGCTCACCCCGGATGGGGGGCCACCCCTATGGCTACACCTTC. As protein: CASSPRMGGHPYGYTF.

This clonotype was found a few times. V usage is TRBV10-2 and J usage is TRBJ1-1; possible D gene TRBD1, 6 bases. CDR1 is WSHSY and CDR2 is SAAADI in the germline V gene. Trimming took 6 bases from V and 4 from J, leaving 15 bases between them. This CDR3 spans 14 amino acids. The CDR3 nucleotides are TGCGCCAGCAGGCGAGGACAGATTAGCACTGAAGCTTTCTTT. Protein: CASRRGQISTEAFF.

The J gene is TRBJ2-7, the V gene TRBV6-5, with no clear D. There are 16 residues in the CDR3. V was cut by 0 bases and J by 0 bases, with 12 bases left in between. Germline loops: CDR1 MNHEY, CDR2 SVGAGI. The CDR3 loop is CASSYSSLSSSYEQYF. The CDR3, as DNA: TGTGCCAGCAGTTACTCTAGCCTCTCTAGCTCCTACGAGCAGTACTTC.

A few counts support this clonotype. V gene TRBV10-3 combines with J gene TRBJ2-1, with 8 bases aligning to TRBD1. This CDR3 is built from 11 residues. CDR1 is ENHRY, CDR2 SYGVKD, per germline. Trimming cost V 4 bases and J 15 bases; bases outside gene matches: 5. The CDR3 DNA follows: TGTGCCATCAGTGTGGGACAGGTGCCGTTCTTC. Protein: CAISVGQVPFF.

By sample fraction, this clonotype is medium-sized. The chain combines TRBV7-2 with TRBJ1-6; 9 bases fit TRBD1. The V gene end was trimmed by 2 bases and the J gene end by 8 bases; junction bases not matched to a gene: 4. Germline V lookup: CDR1 SGHTA, CDR2 FQGNSA. The CDR3 is 15 residues long. CDR3 in amino acids: CASSLNRGLDSPLHF. CDR3 DNA: TGTGCCAGCAGCTTAAACAGGGGGCTGGATTCACCCCTCCACTTT.

This clonotype was recorded at least ten times. The chain employs TRBV28 and TRBJ1-2; 7 nucleotides line up with TRBD1. CDR1 and CDR2 from the germline V gene are MDHEN and SYDVKM. V shed 3 bases, J shed 8 bases, and the junction held 9 bases outside the gene matches. The CDR3 totals 14 residues. In nucleotides, the CDR3 is TGTGCCAGCAGTTTCGGGGGGGACAGCCTAGGCTACACCTTC. Amino acid sequence: CASSFGGDSLGYTF.

This clonotype has a count of ten or more. This rearrangement joins TRBV10-3 to TRBJ1-5, with D maybe TRBD1 (5 bases). The V and J ends lost 4 bases and 0 bases respectively, with 13 bases between them. The V gene's germline CDR1 is ENHRY and CDR2 SYGVKD. The CDR3 runs 16 residues. As DNA, the CDR3 is TGTGCCATCAGTGGTGCGGGACTTTCTAGCAATCAGCCCCAGCATTTT. Amino acids: CAISGAGLSSNQPQHF.